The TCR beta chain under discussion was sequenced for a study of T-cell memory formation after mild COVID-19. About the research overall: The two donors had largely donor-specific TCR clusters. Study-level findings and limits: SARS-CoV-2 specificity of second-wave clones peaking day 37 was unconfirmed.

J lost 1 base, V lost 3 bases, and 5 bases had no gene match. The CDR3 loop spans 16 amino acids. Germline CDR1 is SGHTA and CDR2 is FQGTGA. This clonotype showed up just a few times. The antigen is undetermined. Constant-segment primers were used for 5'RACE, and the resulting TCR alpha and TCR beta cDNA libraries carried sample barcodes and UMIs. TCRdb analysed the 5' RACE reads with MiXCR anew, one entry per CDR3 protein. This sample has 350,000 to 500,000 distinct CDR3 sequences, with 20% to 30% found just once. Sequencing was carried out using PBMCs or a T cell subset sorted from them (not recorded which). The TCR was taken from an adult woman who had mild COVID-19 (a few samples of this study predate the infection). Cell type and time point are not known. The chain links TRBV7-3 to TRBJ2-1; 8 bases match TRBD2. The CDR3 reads CASSFSSGVSYNEQFF. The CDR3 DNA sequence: TGTGCCAGCAGCTTCAGTAGCGGGGTATCCTACAATGAGCAGTTCTTC.